A selection of T cell receptor beta chains follows, all from one sample in a study of shared clonotypes between healthy human individuals. The protocol was immunoSEQ multiplex PCR, while the TCRdb copy is restricted to in-frame clones and leaves out a portion. The sample records some 2,000,000 clones, approximately 96% being singletons. Sequenced material: naive CD4+ T cells sorted from blood. All receptors come from a man aged 18-30 years in good health. Each CDR3 is given with its conserved first and last residue. A D gene is named only where the DNA matches it firmly.

CDR3 protein | D gene | V gene
CALGTPNTEAFF | . | TRBV30
CASSDTSYNSPLHF | . | TRBV28
CASSSDGLSYEQYF | . | TRBV5-1
CASSGGQGREQYF | TRBD1 | TRBV10-1
CASSLTGGFTDTQYF | TRBD1 | TRBV28
CASSMDRAGNYGYTF | TRBD1 | TRBV2
CASSPRGGTDTQYF | . | TRBV6-4
CASSQDQGDTQYF | . | TRBV4-2
CASRKGDTGELFF | . | TRBV2
CAISATSGGDEQFF | TRBD2 | TRBV10-3
CASSLGSSGGAYEQYF | TRBD2 | TRBV5-1